This T cell receptor (beta chain) is from a study of regulatory T cells in long-lasting Graves disease. Arm-PCR of CDR3 regions and iRepertoire HTBI primers were used to build TCR beta libraries. From the multiplex PCR reads, TCRdb called clonotypes with MiXCR, one entry per CDR3 protein. The sample has around 460,000 distinct CDR3 sequences, about 22% seen once. Germline CDR1 reads MDHEN; CDR2 reads SYDVKM. The V end lost 8 bases, the J end lost 0 bases, and 15 bases lay between the germline ends. The CDR3 length is 15 residues. Stated time point: persistent/refractory GD, antithyroid drugs over 5 years with positive TRAb. PBMC-extracted RNA yielded the TCR library. Concerning this clonotype itself: The antigen remains unidentified.

Study findings and constraints: Limited sample numbers may have lowered accuracy.

The source material was peripheral blood mononuclear cells (PBMCs), sampled when the disease was refractory, from a patient treated with antithyroid drugs. The source is a female donor with Graves disease. The chain is built from TRBV28 and TRBJ2-3; possibly TRBD1 for D (6 bases). This CDR3 is CASAHRAPSTDTQYF. Here the CDR3 DNA reads TGTGCCAGCGCCCACAGGGCCCCAAGCACAGATACGCAGTATTTT.